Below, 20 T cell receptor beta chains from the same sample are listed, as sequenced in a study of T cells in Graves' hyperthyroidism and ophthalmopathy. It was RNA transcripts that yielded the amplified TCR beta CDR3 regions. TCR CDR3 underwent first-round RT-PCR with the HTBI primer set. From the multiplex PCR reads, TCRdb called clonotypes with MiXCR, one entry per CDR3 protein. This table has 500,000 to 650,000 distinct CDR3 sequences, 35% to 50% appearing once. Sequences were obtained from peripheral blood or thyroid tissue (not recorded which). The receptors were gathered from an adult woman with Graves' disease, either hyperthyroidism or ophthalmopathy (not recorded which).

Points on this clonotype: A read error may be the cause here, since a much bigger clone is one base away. The CDR3 spells CASSPQGWGHGELFF. The DNA of the CDR3 is TGTGCCAGCAGTCCCCAAGGCTGGGGACACGGGGAGCTGTTTTTT. The gene calls are TRBV10-3 and TRBJ2-2; tentative D call: TRBD1 (6 bases). Germline CDR1 ENHRY, CDR2 SYGVKD. CDR3 length: 15 amino acids.

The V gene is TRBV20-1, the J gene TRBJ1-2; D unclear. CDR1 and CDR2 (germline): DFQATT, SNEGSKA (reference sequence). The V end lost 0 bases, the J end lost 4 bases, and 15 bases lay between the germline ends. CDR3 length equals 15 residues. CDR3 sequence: CSAREGNGSGYGYTF. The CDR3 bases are TGCAGTGCTAGAGAAGGAAACGGGAGTGGCTATGGCTACACCTTC.

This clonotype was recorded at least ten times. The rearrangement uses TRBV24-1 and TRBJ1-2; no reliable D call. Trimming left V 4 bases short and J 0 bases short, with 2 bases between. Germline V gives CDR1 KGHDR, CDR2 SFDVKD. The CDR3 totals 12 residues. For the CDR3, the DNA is TGTGCCACCAGTGAAGCTAACTATGGCTACACCTTC. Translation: CATSEANYGYTF.

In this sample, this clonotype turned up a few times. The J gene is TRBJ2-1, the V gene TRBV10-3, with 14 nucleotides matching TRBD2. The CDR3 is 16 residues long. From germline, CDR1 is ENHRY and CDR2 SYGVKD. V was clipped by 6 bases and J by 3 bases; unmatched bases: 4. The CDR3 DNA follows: TGTGCCATCAGGGGGACTAGCGGGAGTGTCTACAATGAGCAGTTCTTC. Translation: CAIRGTSGSVYNEQFF.

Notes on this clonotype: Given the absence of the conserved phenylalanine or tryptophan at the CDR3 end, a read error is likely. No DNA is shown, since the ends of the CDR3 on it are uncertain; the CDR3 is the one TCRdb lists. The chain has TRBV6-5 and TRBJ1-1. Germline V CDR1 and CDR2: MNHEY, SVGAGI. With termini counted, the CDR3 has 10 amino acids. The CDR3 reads CASSSKGLFS.

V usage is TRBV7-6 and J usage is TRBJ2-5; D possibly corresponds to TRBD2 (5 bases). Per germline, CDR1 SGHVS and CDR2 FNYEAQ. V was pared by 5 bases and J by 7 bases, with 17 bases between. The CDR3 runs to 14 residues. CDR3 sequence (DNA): TGTGCCAGCAGCCCAATGGGCTCCGAGGGGACCCAGTACTTC. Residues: CASSPMGSEGTQYF.

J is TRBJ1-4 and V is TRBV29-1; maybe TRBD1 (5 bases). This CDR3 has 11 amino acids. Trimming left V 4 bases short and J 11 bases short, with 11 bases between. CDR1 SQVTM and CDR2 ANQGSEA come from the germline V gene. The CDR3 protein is CSVVWGGKLFF. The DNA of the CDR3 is TGCAGCGTTGTATGGGGGGGGAAACTGTTTTTT.

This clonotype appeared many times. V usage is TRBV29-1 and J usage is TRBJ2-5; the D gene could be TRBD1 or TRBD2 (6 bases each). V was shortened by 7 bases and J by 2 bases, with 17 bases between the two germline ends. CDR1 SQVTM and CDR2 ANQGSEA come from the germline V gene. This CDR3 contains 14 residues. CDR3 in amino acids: CSARPGGPQETQYF. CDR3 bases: TGCAGCGCCCGACCTGGGGGGCCTCAAGAGACCCAGTACTTC. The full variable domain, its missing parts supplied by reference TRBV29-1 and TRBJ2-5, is SAVISQKPSRDICQRGTSLTIQCQVDSQVTMMFWYRQQPGQSLTLIATANQGSEATYESGFVIDKFPISRPNLTFSTLTVSNMSPEDSSIYLCSARPGGPQETQYFGPGTRLLVL.

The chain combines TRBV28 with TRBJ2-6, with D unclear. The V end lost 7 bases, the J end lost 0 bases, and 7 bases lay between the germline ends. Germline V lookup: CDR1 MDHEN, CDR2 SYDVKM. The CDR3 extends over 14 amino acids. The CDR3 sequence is CASKFRSGANVLTF. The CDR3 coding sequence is TGTGCCAGCAAATTCCGCTCTGGGGCCAACGTCCTGACTTTC.

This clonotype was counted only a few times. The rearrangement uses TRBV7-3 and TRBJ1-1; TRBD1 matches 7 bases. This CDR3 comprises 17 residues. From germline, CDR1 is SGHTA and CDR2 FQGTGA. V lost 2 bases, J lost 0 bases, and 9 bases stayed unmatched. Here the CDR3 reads CASSLPGTEKMNTEAFF. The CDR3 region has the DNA TGTGCCAGCAGCTTACCCGGGACAGAAAAGATGAACACTGAAGCTTTCTTT.

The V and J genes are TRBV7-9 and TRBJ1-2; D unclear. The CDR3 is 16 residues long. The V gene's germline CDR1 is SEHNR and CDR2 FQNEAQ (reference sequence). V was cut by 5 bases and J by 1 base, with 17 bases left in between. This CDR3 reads CASSPPSGGVNYGYTF. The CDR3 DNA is TGTGCCAGCAGCCCCCCTTCGGGCGGGGTTAACTATGGCTACACCTTC. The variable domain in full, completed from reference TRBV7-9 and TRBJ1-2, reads DTGVSQNPRHKITKRGQNVTFRCDPISEHNRLYWYRQTLGQGPEFLTYFQNEAQLEKSRLLSDRFSAERPKGSFSTLEIQRTEQGDSAMYLCASSPPSGGVNYGYTFGSGTRLTVV.

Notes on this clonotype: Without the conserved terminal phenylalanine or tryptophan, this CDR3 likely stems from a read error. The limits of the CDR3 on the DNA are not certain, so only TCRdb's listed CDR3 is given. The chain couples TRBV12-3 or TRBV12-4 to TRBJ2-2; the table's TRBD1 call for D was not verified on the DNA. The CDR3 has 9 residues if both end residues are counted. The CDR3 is CASSLPPGQ.

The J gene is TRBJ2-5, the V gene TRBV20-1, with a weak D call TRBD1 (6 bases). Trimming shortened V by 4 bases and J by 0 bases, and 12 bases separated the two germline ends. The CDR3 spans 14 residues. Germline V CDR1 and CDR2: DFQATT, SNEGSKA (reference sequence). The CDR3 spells CSATGQKYQETQYF. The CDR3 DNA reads TGCAGTGCTACTGGACAGAAGTACCAAGAGACCCAGTACTTC.

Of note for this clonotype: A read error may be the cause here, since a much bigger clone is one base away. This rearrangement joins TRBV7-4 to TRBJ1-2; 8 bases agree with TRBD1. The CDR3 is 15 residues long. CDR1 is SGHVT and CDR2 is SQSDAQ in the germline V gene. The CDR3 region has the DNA TGTGCCGGCAGCCCTACAGGGGGTGCTAACTATGGCTACACCTTC. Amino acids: CAGSPTGGANYGYTF.

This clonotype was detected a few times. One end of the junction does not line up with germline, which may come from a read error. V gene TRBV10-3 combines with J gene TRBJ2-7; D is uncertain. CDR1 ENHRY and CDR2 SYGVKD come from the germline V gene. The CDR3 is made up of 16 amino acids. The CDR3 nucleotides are TGTGCCAGCAGTTACTCGTCCGGGTTACTCTCCTACGAGCAGTACTTC. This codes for CASSYSSGLLSYEQYF.

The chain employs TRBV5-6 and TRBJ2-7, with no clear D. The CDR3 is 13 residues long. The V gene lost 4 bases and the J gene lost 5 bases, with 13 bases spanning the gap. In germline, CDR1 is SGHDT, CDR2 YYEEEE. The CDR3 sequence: CASSPDLSDEQYF. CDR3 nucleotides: TGTGCCAGCAGCCCGGACCTTTCGGACGAGCAGTACTTC.

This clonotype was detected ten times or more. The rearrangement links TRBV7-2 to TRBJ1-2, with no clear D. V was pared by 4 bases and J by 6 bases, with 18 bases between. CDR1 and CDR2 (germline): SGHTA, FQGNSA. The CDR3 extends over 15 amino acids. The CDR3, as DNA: TGTGCCAGCAGCTACCGGACGTATGACCGAAATGGCTACACCTTC. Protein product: CASSYRTYDRNGYTF.

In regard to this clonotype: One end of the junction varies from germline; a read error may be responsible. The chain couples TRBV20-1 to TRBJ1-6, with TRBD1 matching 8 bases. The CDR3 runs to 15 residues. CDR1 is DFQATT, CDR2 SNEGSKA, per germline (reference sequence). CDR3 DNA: TGCAGTGCTGCTGGACCGACAGGGGATAATTCGCCCCTCCACTTT. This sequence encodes CSAAGPTGDNSPLHF.

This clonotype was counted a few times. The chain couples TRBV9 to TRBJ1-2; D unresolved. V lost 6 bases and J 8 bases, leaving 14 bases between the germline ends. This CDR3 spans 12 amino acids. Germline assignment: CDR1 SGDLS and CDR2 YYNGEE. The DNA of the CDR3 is TGTGCCAGCACGAAGGAGTCTGCGGGCTACACCTTC. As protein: CASTKESAGYTF.

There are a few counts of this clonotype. DNA for the CDR3: TGCAGTGCCCTGGGACAGGGCTACACTGAAGCTTTCTTT. This translates into CSALGQGYTEAFF. The chain combines TRBV20-1 with TRBJ1-1; TRBD1 agrees at 9 bases. There are 13 residues in the CDR3. The junction had 5 bases not matched to a gene; V was cut back by 6 bases and J by 3 bases. The germline V gene has CDR1 DFQATT and CDR2 SNEGSKA (reference sequence).